The 10 T cell receptor beta chains given below trace back to one sample, sequenced in a study of blood T cell repertoires in COVID-19. Clones were read by immunoSEQ multiplex PCR, and TCRdb kept only the in-frame ones, dropping some. The sample comprises 290,000 or so clones, about 87% of which are singletons, and over 1% rests with the top ten. The material sequenced was peripheral blood. The origin of the receptors is a man between 65 and 79 years old with acute or convalescent COVID-19.

The chain uses TRBV5-1 and TRBJ2-3, with D perhaps matching TRBD2 (5 bases). Germline V gene lookup returns CDR1 SGHRS and CDR2 YFSETQ. Trimming shortened V by 4 bases and J by 0 bases, and 15 bases separated the two germline ends. CDR3 length: 16 amino acids. The chain's CDR3 is CASSLVRATSTDTQYF. The CDR3 DNA is TGCGCCAGCAGCCTGGTGAGGGCAACTAGCACAGATACGCAGTATTTT.

The chain has TRBV5-1 and TRBJ2-3, with 10 bases fitting TRBD2. This CDR3 comprises 16 residues. V shed 4 bases, J shed 2 bases, and the junction held 7 bases outside the gene matches. Germline V gives CDR1 SGHRS, CDR2 YFSETQ. The CDR3 spells CASSPITSGATDTQYF. The CDR3 DNA is TGCGCCAGCAGCCCAATTACTAGCGGGGCCACAGATACGCAGTATTTT.

The V call is TRBV2, the J call TRBJ2-1; 7 nucleotides align to TRBD2. Looked up from germline, CDR1 is SNHLY and CDR2 is FYNNEI. V dropped 7 bases and J dropped 13; count of bases not matched to a gene: 10. The CDR3 consists of 12 residues. In DNA, the CDR3 is TGTGCCAGCATCGGGCCTGGACTAGGACAGTTCTTC. This gives the protein CASIGPGLGQFF.

The chain uses TRBV28 and TRBJ1-5; D gene unclear. CDR3 length: 14 amino acids. The germline CDR1 and CDR2 sequences are MDHEN and SYDVKM. Trimming stripped 2 bases from V and 5 bases from J, with 10 bases between. The CDR3 reads CASSLSRFDQPQHF. The CDR3, as DNA: TGTGCCAGCAGTTTAAGTCGGTTTGATCAGCCCCAGCATTTT.

The rearrangement uses TRBV5-6 and TRBJ1-2; 7 nucleotides align to TRBD1. The CDR3 covers 16 residues. With V trimmed by 4 bases and J by 8 bases, 17 bases remained unmatched. Germline CDR1 SGHDT, CDR2 YYEEEE. DNA of the CDR3: TGTGCCAGCAGCCCGAAATATAGACAGGGATCTGGCGGCTACACCTTC. It is translated as CASSPKYRQGSGGYTF.

The chain couples TRBV29-1 to TRBJ1-1; D unclear. With 1 base removed from V and 2 bases from J, the gap between germline ends came to 5 bases. The CDR3 spans 12 residues. CDR1 is SQVTM, CDR2 ANQGSEA, per germline. DNA of the CDR3: TGCAGCGTTGAAGGCGCCAACACTGAAGCTTTCTTT. This gives the protein CSVEGANTEAFF.

The rearrangement links TRBV7-9 to TRBJ2-2; 7 bases are shared with TRBD2. V was clipped by 2 bases and J by 6 bases; unmatched bases: 9. Germline CDR1 is SEHNR and CDR2 is FQNEAQ (reference sequence). The CDR3 length is 16 residues. The CDR3, as DNA: TGTGCCAGCAGCTTATACTCAGGACGGGAGGCCGGGGAGCTGTTTTTT. This sequence encodes CASSLYSGREAGELFF.

J is TRBJ2-2 and V is TRBV24-1; D perhaps matches TRBD2 (7 bases). The CDR3 contains 16 residues. Per germline, CDR1 KGHDR and CDR2 SFDVKD. With 0 bases removed from V and 7 bases from J, the gap between germline ends came to 14 bases. The chain's CDR3 is CATSDLLGGQDGELFF. The CDR3 coding sequence is TGTGCCACCAGTGATTTGTTGGGGGGGCAGGACGGGGAGCTGTTTTTT.

The gene calls are TRBV27 and TRBJ2-3, with D possibly TRBD1 on 5 matching bases. CDR1 and CDR2 (germline): MNHEY, SMNVEV (reference sequence). This CDR3 has 14 amino acids. Trimming shortened V by 6 bases and J by 0 bases, and 10 bases separated the two germline ends. The CDR3 nucleotides read TGTGCCAGCAGGGCAGACAGAAGCACAGATACGCAGTATTTT. Amino acids: CASRADRSTDTQYF.

The chain has TRBV19 and TRBJ1-6; possible D gene TRBD1, 5 bases. V was clipped by 3 bases and J by 7 bases, with 19 bases between them. Per germline, CDR1 LNHDA and CDR2 SQIVND (reference sequence). The CDR3 is 17 amino acids. The CDR3 coding sequence is TGTGCCAGTAGTATCCCACCGCACTCTGCAGGGAATTCACCCCTCCACTTT. Protein sequence: CASSIPPHSAGNSPLHF.